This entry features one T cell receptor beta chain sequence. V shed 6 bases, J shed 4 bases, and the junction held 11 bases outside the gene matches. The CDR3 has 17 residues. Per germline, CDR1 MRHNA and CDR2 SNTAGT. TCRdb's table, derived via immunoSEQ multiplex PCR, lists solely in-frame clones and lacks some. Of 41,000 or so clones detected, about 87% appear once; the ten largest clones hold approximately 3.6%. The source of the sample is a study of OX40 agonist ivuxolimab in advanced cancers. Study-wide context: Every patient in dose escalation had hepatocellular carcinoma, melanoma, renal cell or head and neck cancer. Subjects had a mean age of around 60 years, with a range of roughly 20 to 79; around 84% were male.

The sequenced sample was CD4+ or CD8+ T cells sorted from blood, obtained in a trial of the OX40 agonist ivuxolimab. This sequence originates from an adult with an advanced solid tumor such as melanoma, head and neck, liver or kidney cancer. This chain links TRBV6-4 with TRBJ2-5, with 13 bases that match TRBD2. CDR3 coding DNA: TGTGCCAGCAGAAGGACTAGCGGGAGAGCGGGGGGAGAGACCCAGTACTTC. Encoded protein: CASRRTSGRAGGETQYF.